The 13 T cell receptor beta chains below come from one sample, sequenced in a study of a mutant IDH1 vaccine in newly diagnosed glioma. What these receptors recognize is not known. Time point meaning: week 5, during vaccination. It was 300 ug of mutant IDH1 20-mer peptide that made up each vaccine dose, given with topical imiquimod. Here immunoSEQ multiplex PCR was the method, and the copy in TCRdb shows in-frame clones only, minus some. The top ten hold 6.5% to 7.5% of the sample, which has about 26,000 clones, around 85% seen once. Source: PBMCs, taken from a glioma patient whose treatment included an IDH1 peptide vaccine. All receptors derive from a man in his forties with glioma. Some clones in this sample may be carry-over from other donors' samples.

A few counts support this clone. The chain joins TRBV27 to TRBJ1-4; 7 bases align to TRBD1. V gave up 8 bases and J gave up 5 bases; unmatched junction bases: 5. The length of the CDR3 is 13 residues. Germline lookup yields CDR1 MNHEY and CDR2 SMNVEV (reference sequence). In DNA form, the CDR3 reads TGTGCCAGCCGGACAGGTGCCAATGAAAAACTGTTTTTT. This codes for CASRTGANEKLFF. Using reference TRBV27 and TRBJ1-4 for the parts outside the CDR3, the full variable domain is EAQVTQNPRYLITVTGKKLTVTCSQNMNHEYMSWYRQDPGLGLRQIYYSMNVEVTDKGDVPEGYKVSRKEKRNFPLILESPSPNQTSLYFCASRTGANEKLFFGSGTQLSVL.

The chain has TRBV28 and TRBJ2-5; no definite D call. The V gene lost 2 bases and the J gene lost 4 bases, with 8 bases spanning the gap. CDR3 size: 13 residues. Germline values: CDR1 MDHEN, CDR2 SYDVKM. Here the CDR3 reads CASSLRLGETQYF. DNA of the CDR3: TGTGCCAGCAGTTTAAGGCTAGGAGAGACCCAGTACTTC.

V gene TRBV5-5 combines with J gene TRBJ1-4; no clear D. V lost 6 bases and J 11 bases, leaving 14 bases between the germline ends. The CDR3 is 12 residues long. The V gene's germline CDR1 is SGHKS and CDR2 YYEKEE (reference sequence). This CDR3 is CASKRVAGKLFF. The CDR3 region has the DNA TGTGCCAGCAAGAGAGTCGCAGGCAAACTGTTTTTT.

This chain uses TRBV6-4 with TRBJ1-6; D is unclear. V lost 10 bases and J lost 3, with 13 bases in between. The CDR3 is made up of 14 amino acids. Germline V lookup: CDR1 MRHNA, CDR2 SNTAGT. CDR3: CAISDGLYNSPLHF. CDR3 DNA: TGTGCCATATCCGACGGTCTCTATAATTCACCCCTCCACTTT.

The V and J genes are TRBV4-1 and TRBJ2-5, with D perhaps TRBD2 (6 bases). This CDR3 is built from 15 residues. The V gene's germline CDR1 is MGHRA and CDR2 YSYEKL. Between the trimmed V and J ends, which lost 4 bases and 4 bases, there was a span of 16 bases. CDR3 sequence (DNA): TGCGCCAGCAGCCCCGGGGAGGTGACGGCAGAGACCCAGTACTTC. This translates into CASSPGEVTAETQYF.

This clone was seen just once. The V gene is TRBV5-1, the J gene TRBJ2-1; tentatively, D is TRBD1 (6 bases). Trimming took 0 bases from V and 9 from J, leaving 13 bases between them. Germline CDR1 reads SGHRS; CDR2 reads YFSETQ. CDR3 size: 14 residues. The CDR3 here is CASSLGFRGSEQFF. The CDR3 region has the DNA TGCGCCAGCAGCTTGGGTTTCAGGGGTAGTGAGCAGTTCTTC.

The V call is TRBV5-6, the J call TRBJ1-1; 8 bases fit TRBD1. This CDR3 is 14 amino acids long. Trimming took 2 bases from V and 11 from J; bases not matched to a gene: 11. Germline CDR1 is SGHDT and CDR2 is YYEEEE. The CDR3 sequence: CASSFGRQGRRAFF. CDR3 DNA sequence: TGTGCCAGCAGCTTCGGCAGACAGGGGCGACGTGCTTTCTTT.

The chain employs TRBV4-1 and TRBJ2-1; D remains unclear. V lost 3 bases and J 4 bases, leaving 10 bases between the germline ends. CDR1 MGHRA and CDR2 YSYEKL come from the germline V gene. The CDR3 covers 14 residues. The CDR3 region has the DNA TGCGCCAGCAGCCAGTCAAACCGATACAATGAGCAGTTCTTC. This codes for CASSQSNRYNEQFF.

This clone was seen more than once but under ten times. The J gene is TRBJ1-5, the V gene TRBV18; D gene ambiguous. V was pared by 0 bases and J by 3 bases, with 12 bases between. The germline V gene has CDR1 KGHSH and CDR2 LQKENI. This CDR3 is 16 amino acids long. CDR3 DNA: TGTGCCAGCTCACCACCTCCATCCATTGCCAATCAGCCCCAGCATTTT. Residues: CASSPPPSIANQPQHF.

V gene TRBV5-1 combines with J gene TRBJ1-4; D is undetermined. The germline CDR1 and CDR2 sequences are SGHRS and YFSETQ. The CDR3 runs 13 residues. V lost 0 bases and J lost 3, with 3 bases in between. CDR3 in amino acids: CASSLDPNEKLFF. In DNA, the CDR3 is TGCGCCAGCAGCTTGGACCCTAATGAAAAACTGTTTTTT.

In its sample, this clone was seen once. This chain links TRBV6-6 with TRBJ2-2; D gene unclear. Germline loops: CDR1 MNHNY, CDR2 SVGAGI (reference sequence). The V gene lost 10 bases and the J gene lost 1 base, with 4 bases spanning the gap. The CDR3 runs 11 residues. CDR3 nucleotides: TGTGCCATACAGAACACCGGGGAGCTGTTTTTT. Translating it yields CAIQNTGELFF.

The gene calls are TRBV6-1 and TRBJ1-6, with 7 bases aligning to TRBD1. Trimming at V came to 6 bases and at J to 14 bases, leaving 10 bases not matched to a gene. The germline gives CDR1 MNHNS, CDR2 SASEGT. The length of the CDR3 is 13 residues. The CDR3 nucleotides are TGTGCCAGCAGCCGACAGGGTCTGGTGACCCTCCACTTT. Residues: CASSRQGLVTLHF.

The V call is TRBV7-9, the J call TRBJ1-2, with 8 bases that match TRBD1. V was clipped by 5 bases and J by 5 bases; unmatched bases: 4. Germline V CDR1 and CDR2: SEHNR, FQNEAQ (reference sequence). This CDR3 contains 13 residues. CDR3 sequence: CASSLRTGYGYTF. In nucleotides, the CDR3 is TGTGCCAGCAGCCTCAGGACAGGGTATGGCTACACCTTC.